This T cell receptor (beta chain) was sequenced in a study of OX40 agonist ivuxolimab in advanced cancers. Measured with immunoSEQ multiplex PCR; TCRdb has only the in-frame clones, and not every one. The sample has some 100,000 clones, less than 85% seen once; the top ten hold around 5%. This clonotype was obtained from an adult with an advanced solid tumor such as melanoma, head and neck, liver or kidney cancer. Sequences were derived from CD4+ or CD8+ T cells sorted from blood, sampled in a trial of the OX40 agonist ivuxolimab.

Here the CDR3 DNA reads TGTGCCAGCAGCTTTTCCAGGAATACCTACGAGCAGTACTTC. Translation: CASSFSRNTYEQYF. This rearrangement joins TRBV7-9 to TRBJ2-7; D not certain. Trimming took off 3 bases at V and 2 bases at J, with 11 bases between the two ends. Per the germline V gene, CDR1 is SEHNR and CDR2 is FQNEAQ (reference sequence). The CDR3 is 14 amino acids.